Shown below are 4 T cell receptor beta chains from a single sample sequenced in a study of blood T cell repertoires in COVID-19. TCRdb keeps only in-frame clones here, not all; method: immunoSEQ multiplex PCR. The sample carries under 450,000 clones, 70% to 85% recorded once. Sequencing was carried out using peripheral blood. The receptors were sampled from a human donor with acute or convalescent COVID-19. The donor label of this sample is uncertain.

J is TRBJ1-5 and V is TRBV3-1 (or the pseudogene TRBV3-2); D remains ambiguous. CDR1 and CDR2 from the germline V gene are LGHDT and YNNKEL (reference sequence). There are 12 residues in the CDR3. V dropped 4 bases and J dropped 7 bases, with 8 bases sitting between them. CDR3 DNA sequence: TGTGCCAGCAGCCGGGCGGGCCAGCCCCAGCATTTT. Translation gives CASSRAGQPQHF.

The CDR3 coding sequence is TGTGCCAGCCACAAACCTTGGGACAGGGTAGTTCAGCCCCAGCATTTT. It encodes CASHKPWDRVVQPQHF. The V call is TRBV28, the J call TRBJ1-5; the match to TRBD1 covers 9 bases. CDR3 length: 16 residues. V lost 8 bases to trimming and J lost 6 bases; unmatched junction nucleotides: 14. Germline CDR1 MDHEN, CDR2 SYDVKM.

Comments on this clone: Other nucleotide sequences in the sample specify the same CDR3. The V call is TRBV5-1, the J call TRBJ1-1, with 7 bases lining up with TRBD1. The V segment lost 1 base and the J segment 5 bases; nucleotides outside the gene matches: 8. CDR1 and CDR2 (germline): SGHRS, YFSETQ. The CDR3 is 15 amino acids. As DNA, the CDR3 is TGCGCCAGCAGCTTGTTAGGGGGCGCTGGGACTGAAGCTTTCTTT. It yields the protein CASSLLGGAGTEAFF.

The rearrangement uses TRBV11-2 and TRBJ2-5; possibly TRBD2 for D (6 bases). This CDR3 is built from 14 residues. V lost 4 bases and J 5 bases, leaving 14 bases between the germline ends. CDR1 SGHAT and CDR2 FQNNGV come from the germline V gene. CDR3 region: CASSSERGGETQYF. The CDR3 DNA is TGTGCCAGCAGCTCCGAGAGGGGAGGTGAGACCCAGTACTTC.